This T cell receptor beta chain was sequenced in a study of blood T cell repertoires in COVID-19. Background on the study: The cDNA or gDNA used as material had been derived from T cells, B-cell-depleted T cells, or PBMCs.

The study counted Cohort 3 donors as recovered given two negative PCRs, clearance, or symptom resolution. Original data processing: Amplifying reference gene primers gave estimates of nucleated cell counts. The table came from immunoSEQ multiplex PCR; TCRdb's copy has only in-frame clones and leaves some out. V and J calls and clone size are given by that table; D and trimming were obtained from the DNA. The repertoire holds approximately 280,000 clones, with approximately 88% as singletons. The TCR comes from a woman aged 40 to 50 who had recovered from COVID-19. Sequencing was carried out using PBMCs or T cells enriched from blood (not recorded which).

The CDR3 loop reads CASSLFGQGATNEKLFF. CDR3 nucleotides: TGTGCCAGCAGTTTATTTGGGCAGGGGGCAACTAATGAAAAACTGTTTTTT. V gene TRBV28 combines with J gene TRBJ1-4; 7 nucleotides agree with TRBD1. Germline V gene data show CDR1 as MDHEN and CDR2 as SYDVKM. The CDR3 is 17 residues long. Trimming cost V 1 base and J 0 bases; bases outside gene matches: 5.